These 17 T cell receptor beta chains were all obtained from the same sample, sequenced in a study of T cell repertoires in cytomegalovirus infection. These receptors lack a known antigen. TCRdb reprocessed the reads via MiXCR and lists one record per CDR3 protein. The sample lists around 120,000 distinct CDR3 sequences, under 50% occurring once. The specimen comprised CD8+ T cells from cultured PBMCs, sampled from culture after CMV antigen stimulation. All receptors come from a human donor in good health (CMV status not recorded). Some clones in this sample may be carry-over from other donors' samples.

Written as DNA, the CDR3 is TGTGCCAGCAGTGCAGGACAGAATCCGACTTATGGCTACACCTTC. As protein: CASSAGQNPTYGYTF. V gene TRBV2 combines with J gene TRBJ1-2; D possibly corresponds to TRBD1 (6 bases). The germline V gene encodes CDR1 SNHLY and CDR2 FYNNEI. The germline V and J ends were trimmed by 4 bases and 5 bases, with 17 bases remaining between them. The length of the CDR3 is 15 residues.

This rearrangement joins TRBV7-8 to TRBJ2-2; D may be TRBD1 (7 bases). Germline V lookup: CDR1 SGHVS, CDR2 FQNEAQ. The CDR3 loop spans 15 amino acids. Trimming cost V 5 bases and J 4 bases, with 14 bases left between them. The CDR3 DNA reads as TGTGCCAGCAGCCTTCGCGGGACAGTCACCGGGGAGCTGTTTTTT. Translation: CASSLRGTVTGELFF.

This clonotype qualifies as medium-sized. The chain links TRBV11-2 to TRBJ2-1; D is undetermined. The CDR3 has 12 residues. The V end was cut by 3 bases, the J end by 8 bases, with 8 bases between. Looked up from germline, CDR1 is SGHAT and CDR2 is FQNNGV. Here the CDR3 DNA reads TGTGCCAGCAGCTTCGGAGAGGATGAGCAGTTCTTC. Translation gives CASSFGEDEQFF.

J is TRBJ2-1 and V is TRBV7-8, with 7 bases aligning to TRBD2. V dropped 3 bases and J dropped 7; count of bases not matched to a gene: 6. This CDR3 is 14 amino acids long. In germline, CDR1 is SGHVS, CDR2 FQNEAQ. The CDR3 coding sequence is TGTGCCAGCAGCTTTGCGGGAGTAGGGAATGAGCAGTTCTTC. Protein: CASSFAGVGNEQFF.

This clonotype was picked up many times. This sequence joins TRBV19 and TRBJ1-5, with 8 bases fitting TRBD1. The CDR3 has 15 residues. V lost 5 bases and J lost 7; bases outside the gene matches: 10. The germline V gene has CDR1 LNHDA and CDR2 SQIVND (reference sequence). The DNA of the CDR3 is TGTGCCAGTAGTTCCGGACAGGGTTGGGACCAGCCCCAGCATTTT. It is translated as CASSSGQGWDQPQHF.

The genes are TRBV7-9 and TRBJ1-1; no clear D. V dropped 5 bases and J dropped 5 bases, with 15 bases sitting between them. Germline V lookup: CDR1 SEHNR, CDR2 FQNEAQ (reference sequence). CDR3 length equals 14 residues. DNA for the CDR3: TGTGCCAGCAGCAACGAGGTGCTCGGGACTGAAGCTTTCTTT. The encoded protein is CASSNEVLGTEAFF.

There are a few counts of this clonotype. This sequence joins TRBV7-6 and TRBJ2-5, with TRBD2 matching 10 bases. The CDR3 runs 16 residues. Germline-derived CDR1 and CDR2 are SGHVS and FNYEAQ. With V trimmed by 1 base and J by 5 bases, 7 bases remained unmatched. CDR3 coding DNA: TGTGCCAGCAGCTTAGTGAGCGGGGGGGATCGGGAGACCCAGTACTTC. This encodes CASSLVSGGDRETQYF.

This chain uses TRBV5-4 with TRBJ2-7; a possible D gene is TRBD1 (8 bases). Trimming shortened V by 4 bases and J by 5 bases, and 16 bases separated the two germline ends. The germline gives CDR1 SGHNT, CDR2 YYREEE (reference sequence). The CDR3 runs to 14 residues. The CDR3 DNA follows: TGTGCCAGCAGCCCCTACAGGGGGGGCAACGAGCAGTACTTC. Translation gives CASSPYRGGNEQYF.

The chain carries TRBV20-1 and TRBJ2-1, with TRBD2 matching 7 bases. The CDR3 extends over 13 amino acids. The germline CDR1 and CDR2 sequences are DFQATT and SNEGSKA (reference sequence). V lost 3 bases and J lost 5; bases outside the gene matches: 4. This chain's CDR3 is CSASGGSDNEQFF. DNA of the CDR3: TGCAGTGCTAGCGGGGGGTCGGACAATGAGCAGTTCTTC.

The J gene is TRBJ2-1, the V gene TRBV2, with D uncertain. CDR3 length equals 10 residues. Germline CDR1 and CDR2: SNHLY and FYNNEI. V lost 4 bases and J 8 bases, leaving 3 bases between the germline ends. In DNA, the CDR3 is TGTGCCAGCAGTGTCTATGAGCAGTTCTTC. Protein sequence: CASSVYEQFF.

This clonotype has a single count. The V gene is TRBV4-2, the J gene TRBJ2-7; 7 nucleotides match TRBD1. Germline CDR1 LGHNA, CDR2 YNFKEQ. The CDR3 is 17 amino acids. V shed 4 bases, J shed 4 bases, and the junction held 16 bases outside the gene matches. The CDR3 sequence: CASSLLAGTDKPYEQYF. CDR3 DNA: TGTGCCAGCAGCCTATTGGCCGGGACAGATAAGCCTTACGAGCAGTACTTC.

CDR3 DNA sequence: TGTGCCAGCAGTGAAGCGCGGAGTAGCGGGGGGGCTATCGATACGCAGTATTTT. Protein: CASSEARSSGGAIDTQYF. The chain links TRBV2 to TRBJ2-3; 11 bases are a match to TRBD2. CDR3 length: 18 residues. The germline V gene has CDR1 SNHLY and CDR2 FYNNEI. V lost 0 bases, J lost 6 bases, and 11 bases stayed unmatched.

This clonotype turned up a few times. The genes are TRBV7-2 and TRBJ2-3; 7 bases line up with TRBD2. Looked up from germline, CDR1 is SGHTA and CDR2 is FQGNSA. The junction had 7 bases not matched to a gene; V was cut back by 1 base and J by 0 bases. CDR3 length equals 17 residues. The CDR3 loop reads CASSLVSFGGSTDTQYF. The CDR3 DNA is TGTGCCAGCAGCTTAGTCAGTTTCGGGGGGAGCACAGATACGCAGTATTTT.

This clonotype was counted only a few times. The chain is built from TRBV7-9 and TRBJ2-1; 7 bases match TRBD1. This CDR3 comprises 14 residues. V dropped 8 bases and J dropped 4; count of bases not matched to a gene: 8. From germline, CDR1 is SEHNR and CDR2 FQNEAQ (reference sequence). The CDR3 sequence: CASFRQGQYNEQFF. CDR3 nucleotides: TGTGCCAGCTTTCGACAGGGCCAATACAATGAGCAGTTCTTC. Together with reference TRBV7-9 and TRBJ2-1, the CDR3 gives the full variable domain: DTGVSQNPRHKITKRGQNVTFRCDPISEHNRLYWYRQTLGQGPEFLTYFQNEAQLEKSRLLSDRFSAERPKGSFSTLEIQRTEQGDSAMYLCASFRQGQYNEQFFGPGTRLTVL.

This clonotype was detected only a few times. V usage is TRBV2 and J usage is TRBJ1-4, with 8 bases aligning to TRBD1. The length of the CDR3 is 16 residues. Per the germline V gene, CDR1 is SNHLY and CDR2 is FYNNEI. Trimming removed 8 bases from V and 4 bases from J; junction bases left unmatched: 12. The CDR3 loop reads CASSTPRGQVNEKLFF. CDR3 bases: TGTGCCAGCTCAACCCCCAGGGGACAGGTTAATGAAAAACTGTTTTTT.

The chain is built from TRBV6-5 and TRBJ1-1, with a possible D match to TRBD1 (6 bases). This CDR3 is 16 amino acids long. V was trimmed by 4 bases and J by 1 base, leaving 16 bases between them. Germline loops: CDR1 MNHEY, CDR2 SVGAGI. DNA for the CDR3: TGTGCCAGCAGTTCCTATGGGCTACAGGGGAACACTGAAGCTTTCTTT. This gives the protein CASSSYGLQGNTEAFF.

This clonotype showed up many times. The V and J genes are TRBV11-2 and TRBJ1-2, with TRBD1 matching over 11 bases. The length of the CDR3 is 18 residues. Germline V CDR1 and CDR2: SGHAT, FQNNGV. J was trimmed by 2 bases and V by 5 bases; bases with no gene match: 13. The CDR3 sequence: CASSGERTGGAGNYGYTF. The CDR3 DNA reads TGTGCCAGCAGCGGAGAAAGGACAGGGGGCGCAGGGAACTATGGCTACACCTTC.